The 24 T cell receptor beta chains in this list originate from one sample, sequenced in a study of blood T cell repertoires in COVID-19. Only in-frame clones appear in the TCRdb table, and some are missing; sequencing was by immunoSEQ multiplex PCR. This table holds 150,000 to 250,000 clones, around four fifths found once. Input material: PBMCs or T cells enriched from blood (not recorded which). Receptors originate from a man aged 40-49 years who had recovered from COVID-19.

The CDR3 is CASSSLTGGTHEQFF. In nucleotides, the CDR3 is TGTGCCAGCAGCTCCCTGACAGGGGGCACGCATGAGCAGTTCTTC. This chain joins TRBV13 and TRBJ2-1; 10 bases are a match to TRBD1. From germline, CDR1 is PRHDT and CDR2 FYEKMQ (reference sequence). The V and J ends lost 4 bases and 8 bases, in that order; junction bases with no gene match: 8. CDR3 length: 15 amino acids.

The genes are TRBV4-1 and TRBJ1-2; possible D gene TRBD1, 5 bases. V was cut by 1 base and J by 8 bases, with 14 bases left in between. The CDR3 spans 14 residues. Germline CDR1 and CDR2: MGHRA and YSYEKL. CDR3 amino acids: CASSQGDFHPGYTF. Written as DNA, the CDR3 is TGCGCCAGCAGCCAAGGGGACTTCCACCCGGGCTACACCTTC.

The chain employs TRBV5-6 and TRBJ1-3, with 7 bases identical to TRBD1. This CDR3 has 16 residues. Per the germline V gene, CDR1 is SGHDT and CDR2 is YYEEEE. V shed 4 bases, J shed 3 bases, and the junction held 10 bases outside the gene matches. This CDR3 is CASSEPGGTGGNTIYF. The CDR3 DNA reads as TGTGCCAGCAGCGAACCAGGGGGTACTGGTGGAAACACCATATATTTT.

The chain joins TRBV5-1 to TRBJ1-6, with D unresolved. Germline V gives CDR1 SGHRS, CDR2 YFSETQ. The V gene lost 0 bases and the J gene lost 7 bases, with 8 bases spanning the gap. CDR3 length equals 14 residues. CDR3 sequence reads: CASSLEQSNSPLHF. The CDR3 DNA follows: TGCGCCAGCAGCTTGGAACAGTCAAATTCACCCCTCCACTTT. The entire variable domain, with the rest obtained from reference TRBV5-1 and TRBJ1-6, is as follows: KAGVTQTPRYLIKTRGQQVTLSCSPISGHRSVSWYQQTPGQGLQFLFEYFSETQRNKGNFPGRFSGRQFSNSRSEMNVSTLELGDSALYLCASSLEQSNSPLHFGNGTRLTVT.

V and J are TRBV7-2 and TRBJ2-1; 13 nucleotides match TRBD2. The CDR3 is 17 amino acids. J was trimmed by 9 bases and V by 1 base; bases with no gene match: 9. Per germline, CDR1 SGHTA and CDR2 FQGNSA. The CDR3 is CASSLVALAGGPVEQFF. The CDR3 DNA reads TGTGCCAGCAGCTTAGTTGCACTAGCGGGAGGGCCGGTTGAGCAGTTCTTC.

The J gene is TRBJ2-2, the V gene TRBV11-3, with TRBD2 matching over 9 bases. The trim removed 6 bases at V and 6 bases at J, leaving 14 bases unmatched. Germline V lookup: CDR1 SGHNT, CDR2 YENEEA. The CDR3 totals 17 residues. For the CDR3, the DNA is TGTGCCAGCAGTAACGCGGGGGGGACCATAAACGCCGGGGAGCTGTTTTTT. As protein: CASSNAGGTINAGELFF. The complete variable domain, with remaining parts taken from reference TRBV11-3 and TRBJ2-2, reads EAGVVQSPRYKIIEKKQPVAFWCNPISGHNTLYWYLQNLGQGPELLIRYENEEAVDDSQLPKDRFSAERLKGVDSTLKIQPAELGDSAVYLCASSNAGGTINAGELFFGEGSRLTVL.

The V gene is TRBV4-3, the J gene TRBJ2-6; D is unclear. Trimming cost V 2 bases and J 0 bases, with 14 bases left between them. The CDR3 extends over 18 amino acids. CDR1 and CDR2 (germline): LGHNA, YSLEER. This chain's CDR3 is CASSQQSNGLSGANVLTF. In DNA form, the CDR3 reads TGCGCCAGCAGCCAACAATCGAATGGCCTCTCTGGGGCCAACGTCCTGACTTTC.

The chain links TRBV4-2 to TRBJ2-3; 7 nucleotides match TRBD2. The CDR3 length is 17 residues. V lost 0 bases, J lost 1 base, and 7 bases stayed unmatched. CDR1 is LGHNA, CDR2 YNFKEQ, per germline. The CDR3 coding sequence is TGTGCCAGCAGCCAAGAATTAGGGCTAGCGGGCACAGATACGCAGTATTTT. It encodes CASSQELGLAGTDTQYF.

This clone occurred a few times. The rearrangement links TRBV5-6 to TRBJ1-1, with 8 bases aligning to TRBD1. Germline V CDR1 and CDR2: SGHDT, YYEEEE. The length of the CDR3 is 17 residues. Trimming cost V 3 bases and J 1 base; bases outside gene matches: 11. CDR3 in amino acids: CASSSNPRTGPNTEAFF. The CDR3 DNA is TGTGCCAGCAGCTCCAACCCGCGGACAGGGCCGAACACTGAAGCTTTCTTT.

V is TRBV4-3 and J is TRBJ1-6; maybe TRBD1 (5 bases). Germline V gene data show CDR1 as LGHNA and CDR2 as YSLEER. This CDR3 spans 14 amino acids. The ends were cut back, 0 bases at V and 10 bases at J, with 10 bases in the middle. CDR3 DNA: TGCGCCAGCAGCCAAGACAATTGGGGCTCACCCCTCCACTTT. Encoded protein: CASSQDNWGSPLHF.

This CDR3 reads CASSQTSGGSGDTQYF. The CDR3 DNA sequence: TGTGCCAGCTCACAAACTAGCGGCGGATCGGGAGATACGCAGTATTTT. This chain links TRBV18 with TRBJ2-3, with 8 bases identical to TRBD2. Trimming took 4 bases from V and 5 from J; bases not matched to a gene: 11. Germline CDR1 KGHSH, CDR2 LQKENI. CDR3 length equals 16 residues. The variable domain in full, completed from reference TRBV18 and TRBJ2-3, reads NAGVMQNPRHLVRRRGQEARLRCSPMKGHSHVYWYRQLPEEGLKFMVYLQKENIIDESGMPKERFSAEFPKEGPSILRIQQVVRGDSAAYFCASSQTSGGSGDTQYFGPGTRLTVL.

The genes are TRBV11-2 and TRBJ2-7; 10 nucleotides agree with TRBD1. The CDR3 spans 16 residues. In germline, CDR1 is SGHAT, CDR2 FQNNGV. Trimming took 4 bases from V and 3 from J; bases not matched to a gene: 9. The CDR3 is CASSSLRTGGSYEQYF. The CDR3, as DNA: TGTGCCAGCAGCTCGCTCCGGACAGGGGGTAGCTACGAGCAGTACTTC.

The chain carries TRBV7-9 and TRBJ1-3, with 8 positions matching TRBD1. Germline CDR1 reads SEHNR; CDR2 reads FQNEAQ (reference sequence). CDR3 size: 14 residues. The V gene end was trimmed by 3 bases and the J gene end by 5 bases; junction bases not matched to a gene: 3. The CDR3 spells CASSFGDRRNTIYF. In DNA form, the CDR3 reads TGTGCCAGCAGCTTCGGGGACAGGCGAAACACCATATATTTT.

As to this clone: The sample holds other DNA sequences that translate to the same CDR3. V and J are TRBV10-3 and TRBJ2-7, with 10 bases lining up with TRBD1. This CDR3 has 13 residues. Germline-derived CDR1 and CDR2 are ENHRY and SYGVKD. V trimming: 4 bases; J trimming: 7 bases; junction bases outside the gene matches: 4. For the CDR3, the DNA is TGTGCCATCAGTGGACAGGGGGCTGGGGAGCAGTACGTC. Translated: CAISGQGAGEQYV.

This clone was counted a single time. The rearrangement uses TRBV6-5 and TRBJ2-5, with 9 bases matching TRBD1. The germline CDR1 and CDR2 sequences are MNHEY and SVGAGI. The V and J ends lost 8 bases and 5 bases, in that order; junction bases with no gene match: 12. There are 15 residues in the CDR3. DNA for the CDR3: TGTGCCAGCGGGAGGACAGGGGACGTTGGGGAGACCCAGTACTTC. It encodes CASGRTGDVGETQYF.

The chain couples TRBV5-1 to TRBJ1-2, with 8 nucleotides matching TRBD1. With 0 bases clipped from V and 8 bases from J, the junction kept 12 bases outside the gene matches. The CDR3 is 16 residues long. CDR1 and CDR2 from the germline V gene are SGHRS and YFSETQ. The CDR3 sequence: CASSLATRQGASGYTF. CDR3 sequence (DNA): TGCGCCAGCAGCTTGGCAACTAGGCAGGGGGCGAGCGGCTACACCTTC.

J is TRBJ1-1 and V is TRBV28; D is unclear. Deletions cut 2 bases from V and 3 bases from J, with 7 bases between. Germline-derived CDR1 and CDR2 are MDHEN and SYDVKM. This CDR3 contains 13 residues. The CDR3 loop is CASSLRGYTEAFF. The CDR3 DNA follows: TGTGCCAGCAGTTTACGGGGTTACACTGAAGCTTTCTTT.

The chain couples TRBV10-2 to TRBJ2-7, with D maybe TRBD2 (5 bases). V shed 2 bases and J shed 0 bases, with 14 bases lying between them. The CDR3 has 16 residues. Germline CDR1 and CDR2: WSHSY and SAAADI. CDR3 nucleotides: TGCGCCAGCAGTGAGATCGGACTTTCCTCCTCCTACGAGCAGTACTTC. Its translation: CASSEIGLSSSYEQYF.

This chain joins TRBV19 and TRBJ2-1; D perhaps matches TRBD2 (5 bases). V was shortened by 5 bases and J by 0 bases, with 11 bases between the two germline ends. The CDR3 runs 15 residues. Germline values: CDR1 LNHDA, CDR2 SQIVND (reference sequence). The CDR3 spells CASSVYGGSYNEQFF. CDR3 in DNA: TGTGCCAGTAGTGTCTACGGAGGCTCCTACAATGAGCAGTTCTTC.

The chain combines TRBV7-3 with TRBJ2-1, with unresolved D. Germline V gene sequence: CDR1 SGHTA, CDR2 FQGTGA. V lost 2 bases and J lost 3, with 5 bases in between. The CDR3 spans 13 residues. CDR3 nucleotides: TGTGCCAGCAGCTTACACGGCTACAATGAGCAGTTCTTC. Its translation is CASSLHGYNEQFF.

This clone was picked up one time. The chain recombines TRBV18 with TRBJ1-1; TRBD1 matches 7 bases. The CDR3 is 13 amino acids. CDR1 is KGHSH and CDR2 is LQKENI in the germline V gene. Trimming at V came to 5 bases and at J to 4 bases, leaving 4 bases not matched to a gene. CDR3 region: CASSGDRVTEAFF. CDR3 in DNA: TGTGCCAGCTCAGGAGACAGGGTCACTGAAGCTTTCTTT.

V is TRBV5-1 and J is TRBJ1-5; TRBD1 aligns across 8 bases. This CDR3 comprises 16 residues. Germline lookup yields CDR1 SGHRS and CDR2 YFSETQ. Unmatched junction bases numbered 5, after V lost 0 bases and J lost 3 bases. CDR3 DNA: TGCGCCAGCAGCTTGGACGGGACAGGATTCAATCAGCCCCAGCATTTT. This codes for CASSLDGTGFNQPQHF.

This chain uses TRBV7-3 with TRBJ2-1; 14 bases line up with TRBD2. This CDR3 contains 15 residues. Per germline, CDR1 SGHTA and CDR2 FQGTGA. The V segment lost 2 bases and the J segment 8 bases; nucleotides outside the gene matches: 2. The CDR3, as DNA: TGTGCCAGCAGCTTACGACTAGCGGGAGGGGATGAGCAGTTCTTC. It translates to CASSLRLAGGDEQFF.

This clone was picked up a small number of times. The chain has TRBV6-2 or TRBV6-3 and TRBJ2-7; tentatively, D is TRBD2 (5 bases). There are 19 residues in the CDR3. Trimming took 2 bases from V and 3 from J, leaving 26 bases between them. CDR1 and CDR2 from the germline V gene are MNHEY and SVGEGT. The CDR3 is CASSYRTVVRSGFRYEQYF. The CDR3 DNA reads as TGTGCCAGCAGTTACCGCACCGTCGTACGGTCGGGGTTCCGCTACGAGCAGTACTTC.